This T cell receptor (beta chain) was observed in a study of tumor and adjacent non-tumor tissue in lung cancer. At the level of the study: Each sample yielded around 4 million productive TCRbeta reads on average.

There are 14 residues in the CDR3. Trimming removed 7 bases from V and 14 bases from J; junction bases left unmatched: 17. Germline assignment: CDR1 SGHAT and CDR2 FQNNGV. No cell sorting was done before RNA was extracted from the tissue. TCRbeta libraries were built with three rounds of nested PCR, modified from ARM-PCR. In TCRdb, the multiplex PCR reads were re-called with MiXCR into one record per CDR3 protein. Of under 140,000 distinct CDR3 sequences in the sample, approximately 87% were seen once. The count of this clonotype is one. The material sequenced was lung tumor tissue. The source is a man in his sixties or seventies with non-small cell lung cancer. The chain employs TRBV11-2 and TRBJ1-2; 9 bases are a match to TRBD1. The CDR3 loop is CASNPTGGIYGYTF. The CDR3 DNA reads TGTGCCAGCAACCCGACAGGGGGTATCTATGGATATACCTTC.